The 17 T cell receptor beta chains below were found in one sample sequenced in a study of tumor-infiltrating lymphocytes in localized non-small cell lung cancer. TCRdb's table, derived via immunoSEQ multiplex PCR, lists solely in-frame clones and lacks some. The data hold 10,000 or so clones, with 70% to 80% observed a single time. Sequenced input: uninvolved lung tissue not adjacent to the tumor. The source of these receptors is a human donor with non-small cell lung cancer.

V gene TRBV2 combines with J gene TRBJ1-3; D unclear. Trimming stripped 4 bases from V and 9 bases from J, with 10 bases between. Germline CDR1 is SNHLY and CDR2 is FYNNEI. The CDR3 contains 12 residues. The CDR3 sequence: CASSALVGTIYF. The CDR3 DNA sequence: TGTGCCAGCAGTGCACTCGTCGGCACCATATATTTT.

The rearrangement joins TRBV6-5 to TRBJ2-3; D gene unclear. The germline V gene has CDR1 MNHEY and CDR2 SVGAGI. V lost 2 bases and J lost 7, with 4 bases in between. The CDR3 runs to 11 residues. CDR3 DNA: TGTGCCAGCAGTTACGCTAATACGCAGTATTTT. It specifies CASSYANTQYF.

This clone qualifies as medium-sized. The chain combines TRBV11-2 with TRBJ2-1; D not resolved. Per the germline V gene, CDR1 is SGHAT and CDR2 is FQNNGV. This CDR3 has 17 amino acids. Trimming pared 5 bases from V and 8 bases from J, leaving 25 bases between. The CDR3 protein is CASSPLELDIFWYEQFF. CDR3 nucleotide sequence: TGTGCCAGCAGCCCCCTGGAGCTAGACATCTTTTGGTATGAGCAGTTCTTC.

The chain joins TRBV19 to TRBJ1-5; the D is unclear. This CDR3 has 14 amino acids. V lost 4 bases, J lost 4 bases, and 11 bases lay in between. Germline V lookup: CDR1 LNHDA, CDR2 SQIVND (reference sequence). The chain's CDR3 is CASSTAAGNQPQHF. The CDR3, as DNA: TGTGCCAGTAGTACGGCGGCGGGAAATCAGCCCCAGCATTTT.

This clone was seen a handful of times. The chain couples TRBV6-1 to TRBJ1-3, with 7 positions matching TRBD1. V shed 4 bases and J 0 bases; nucleotides not matched to a gene: 6. The CDR3 is 16 residues long. Per germline, CDR1 MNHNS and CDR2 SASEGT. The CDR3 DNA follows: TGTGCCAGCAGTGCTCAGGGACAGAGCTCTGGAAACACCATATATTTT. It encodes CASSAQGQSSGNTIYF.

The chain combines TRBV7-9 with TRBJ1-2; possible D gene TRBD1, 6 bases. Germline loops: CDR1 SEHNR, CDR2 FQNEAQ (reference sequence). The V end lost 3 bases, the J end lost 7 bases, and 12 bases lay between the germline ends. The CDR3 is made up of 13 amino acids. CDR3 region: CASSLVQGGGYTF. CDR3 in DNA: TGTGCCAGCAGCTTGGTACAGGGCGGTGGCTACACCTTC.

This sequence joins TRBV4-2 and TRBJ2-2, with 8 nucleotides matching TRBD1. The CDR3 extends over 14 amino acids. V was pared by 1 base and J by 5 bases, with 0 bases of the junction left unmatched. CDR1 is LGHNA and CDR2 is YNFKEQ in the germline V gene. The CDR3 reads CASSQGTGTGELFF. Here the CDR3 DNA reads TGTGCCAGCAGCCAAGGGACAGGGACCGGGGAGCTGTTTTTT.

The rearrangement uses TRBV15 and TRBJ1-2; 10 positions agree with TRBD1. V gave up 3 bases and J gave up 3 bases; unmatched junction bases: 4. CDR1 and CDR2 (germline): LNHNV, YYDKDF (reference sequence). The CDR3 consists of 15 residues. The CDR3 DNA follows: TGTGCCACCAGCAGGACAGGGGGCGGCTACTATGGCTACACCTTC. Translating it yields CATSRTGGGYYGYTF.

The CDR3 region has the DNA TGCGCCAGCAGCCTGGACAGCACAGATACGCAGTATTTT. Its protein product is CASSLDSTDTQYF. J is TRBJ2-3 and V is TRBV5-1, with D uncertain. Trimming took off 4 bases at V and 0 bases at J, with 6 bases between the two ends. Germline CDR1 SGHRS, CDR2 YFSETQ. There are 13 residues in the CDR3.

The rearrangement uses TRBV4-2 and TRBJ2-7; 9 bases align to TRBD2. Per germline, CDR1 LGHNA and CDR2 YNFKEQ. The CDR3 runs to 22 residues. Losses at the gene ends were 1 base for V and 4 bases for J; bases not matched to a gene: 26. CDR3 loop: CASSQGAKHTKTASGVRYEQYF. The CDR3 region has the DNA TGTGCCAGCAGCCAAGGAGCTAAACATACGAAAACGGCTAGCGGGGTACGTTACGAGCAGTACTTC.

This clone turned up a few times. V is TRBV6-1 and J is TRBJ1-5, with D uncertain. The CDR3 extends over 16 amino acids. Trimming removed 2 bases from V and 0 bases from J, with 11 bases in between. CDR1 and CDR2 (germline): MNHNS, SASEGT. This CDR3 is CASSERALASNQPQHF. The DNA of the CDR3 is TGTGCCAGCAGTGAAAGGGCACTAGCTAGCAATCAGCCCCAGCATTTT.

CDR3: CTSSQVGGGHEQYF. The CDR3 DNA sequence: TGCACCAGCAGCCAAGTGGGGGGGGGCCACGAGCAGTACTTC. The V call is TRBV1, the J call TRBJ2-7; the table calls TRBD2, which could not be checked here. TRBV1 is annotated as a pseudogene. The CDR3 consists of 14 residues.

The chain recombines TRBV30 with TRBJ2-6, with no clear D. This CDR3 spans 16 amino acids. CDR1 GTSNPN and CDR2 SVGIG come from the germline V gene (reference sequence). Trimming shortened V by 5 bases and J by 5 bases, and 19 bases separated the two germline ends. Written as DNA, the CDR3 is TGTGCCTGGCTCCGGTCGCAACAAAGTCGGGCCAACGTCCTGACTTTC. This encodes CAWLRSQQSRANVLTF. Full variable domain (missing parts from reference TRBV30 and TRBJ2-6): SQTIHQWPATLVQPVGSPLSLECTVEGTSNPNLYWYRQAAGRGLQLLFYSVGIGQISSEVPQNLSASRPQDRQFILSSKKLLLSDSGFYLCAWLRSQQSRANVLTFGAGSRLTVL.

This clone was seen once. This rearrangement joins TRBV6-1 to TRBJ1-2, with 7 bases that match TRBD1. CDR3 length: 15 amino acids. Germline-derived CDR1 and CDR2 are MNHNS and SASEGT. J lost 5 bases, V lost 4 bases, and 10 bases had no gene match. CDR3 loop: CASSAQRTGLYGYTF. CDR3 nucleotides: TGTGCCAGCAGTGCCCAACGGACAGGACTTTATGGCTACACCTTC.

The chain has TRBV5-1 and TRBJ2-1; the D is unclear. V was shortened by 0 bases and J by 9 bases, with 10 bases between the two germline ends. CDR3 length: 13 residues. Germline loops: CDR1 SGHRS, CDR2 YFSETQ. The CDR3 nucleotides are TGCGCCAGCAGCTTGGCCACGGACGGTGAGCAGTTCTTC. As protein: CASSLATDGEQFF.

The chain uses TRBV7-8 and TRBJ2-7; 7 nucleotides line up with TRBD2. In germline, CDR1 is SGHVS, CDR2 FQNEAQ. This CDR3 has 15 amino acids. J gave up 0 bases and V 0 bases, and 2 bases lay outside the gene matches. CDR3: CASSLAGGGSYEQYF. The CDR3 DNA is TGTGCCAGCAGCTTAGCGGGCGGGGGCTCCTACGAGCAGTACTTC.

The rearrangement links TRBV7-8 to TRBJ2-5; 14 nucleotides agree with TRBD2. V lost 1 base to trimming and J lost 4 bases; unmatched junction nucleotides: 5. The V gene's germline CDR1 is SGHVS and CDR2 FQNEAQ. The CDR3 sequence is 17 residues long. CDR3 amino acids: CASSLDGTSGGSETQYF. CDR3 nucleotides: TGTGCCAGCAGCTTAGATGGGACTAGCGGGGGTTCAGAGACCCAGTACTTC.